This is a list of T cell receptor beta chains from one sample in a study of memory CD4+ T cells and cytomegalovirus serostatus. The assay was immunoSEQ multiplex PCR, and TCRdb's table has in-frame clones only and misses some. The repertoire includes fewer than 90,000 clones, 60% to 80% of them detected once, and 2.6% sits in the top ten. Sequencing used memory CD4+ T cells from blood. Every receptor here comes from an adult in good health and CMV-seropositive. Both conserved end residues are part of each CDR3. Each record gives: clone size, J gene, V gene, D gene, CDR3 protein, CDR3 DNA. D genes are given only for firm matches. The size entry is marked missing in some rows and otherwise reads once, few, many or a size class.

once TRBJ2-3 TRBV2 . CASSEVIGRQYF TGTGCCAGCAGTGAAGTAATTGGTAGGCAGTATTTT
. TRBJ1-2 TRBV7-2 . CASSLGIQSGYTF TGTGCCAGCAGCTTAGGCATACAGAGCGGCTACACCTTC
. TRBJ2-6 TRBV28 . CASIDPSSGANVLTF TGTGCCAGCATAGATCCGAGCTCTGGGGCCAACGTCCTGACTTTC
once TRBJ1-4 TRBV30 . CAGSGPVSEKLFF TGTGCCGGTTCCGGGCCTGTGTCTGAAAAACTGTTTTTT
. TRBJ1-5 TRBV10-2 TRBD1 CASSAGGEAQHF TGCGCCAGCAGTGCAGGGGGAGAGGCCCAGCATTTT
. TRBJ2-6 TRBV7-9 . CASSSRSRANVLTF TGTGCCAGCAGCTCTCGGTCCAGAGCCAACGTCCTGACTTTC
once TRBJ2-5 TRBV5-1 . CASSLGFQETQYF TGCGCCAGCAGCCTGGGTTTCCAAGAGACCCAGTACTTC
. TRBJ1-4 TRBV28 . CASSPWESGLFF TGTGCCAGCAGCCCCTGGGAGTCAGGACTGTTTTTT
few TRBJ1-2 TRBV19 . CASSIKGNYGYTF TGTGCCAGTAGTATAAAGGGTAACTATGGCTACACCTTC
. TRBJ2-5 TRBV9 TRBD1 CASSVGTAQETQYF TGTGCCAGCAGCGTTGGGACAGCCCAAGAGACCCAGTACTTC
few TRBJ1-5 TRBV10-3 . CAISQQNNQPQHF TGTGCCATCAGTCAACAGAATAATCAGCCCCAGCATTTT
few TRBJ1-1 TRBV7-8 . CASSSTRVPGGEAFF TGTGCCAGCAGCTCTACAAGGGTGCCGGGGGGTGAAGCTTTCTTT
. TRBJ2-7 TRBV5-1 . CASSPRPTASYEQYF TGCGCCAGCAGTCCACGACCAACCGCCTCCTACGAGCAGTACTTC
. TRBJ2-2 TRBV14 . CASSQEEPHRGGVGGELFF TGTGCCAGCAGCCAAGAAGAACCTCACCGAGGCGGGGTGGGCGGGGAGCTGTTTTTT
. TRBJ1-4 TRBV11-1 TRBD1 CASSTGTANEKLFF TGTGCCAGCAGCACCGGGACAGCCAATGAAAAACTGTTTTTT
. TRBJ2-1 TRBV29-1 . CSVEGGAGIEQFF TGCAGCGTTGAAGGGGGGGCAGGAATTGAGCAGTTCTTC
many TRBJ1-4 TRBV7-7 . CASSPYRTGEKLFF TGTGCTAGCAGCCCATACCGTACGGGTGAAAAACTGTTTTTT
once TRBJ2-3 TRBV9 TRBD2 CASSPQPAGGADTQYF TGTGCCAGCAGCCCCCAACCAGCGGGAGGGGCAGATACGCAGTATTTT
few TRBJ2-5 TRBV11-2 . CASSLDGVPEETQYF TGTGCCAGCAGCTTAGATGGGGTACCAGAGGAGACCCAGTACTTC
. TRBJ1-2 TRBV6-5 . CASSYSTRGVGYTF TGTGCCAGCAGTTACTCGACTCGGGGGGTTGGCTACACCTTC
. TRBJ2-2 TRBV7-6 . CASSTRAGELFF TGTGCCAGCAGCACCAGGGCCGGGGAGCTGTTTTTT
few TRBJ1-1 TRBV30 . CAWRSDTWNTEAFF TGTGCCTGGAGGTCGGACACCTGGAACACTGAAGCTTTCTTT
. TRBJ1-2 TRBV7-8 . CASSLAEVGYTF TGTGCCAGCAGCTTAGCGGAGGTTGGCTACACCTTC
. TRBJ2-2 TRBV27 . CASSLSRGPGELFF TGTGCCAGCAGTTTATCGCGGGGGCCCGGGGAGCTGTTTTTT
once TRBJ2-3 TRBV7-7 . CASSLTGVGTDTQYF TGTGCCAGCAGCTTAACAGGAGTTGGTACAGATACGCAGTATTTT
. TRBJ2-7 TRBV5-1 TRBD1 CASSLVGTGPYEQYF TGCGCCAGCAGCTTGGTGGGGACAGGGCCCTACGAGCAGTACTTC
. TRBJ1-2 TRBV18 TRBD1 CASSQGTGAFNYGYTF TGTGCCAGCTCCCAAGGGACAGGGGCCTTCAACTATGGCTACACCTTC
. TRBJ1-6 TRBV28 . CASSLWRRNSYNSPLHF TGTGCCAGCAGTTTATGGAGGCGTAACTCCTATAATTCACCCCTCCACTTT
. TRBJ2-7 TRBV29-1 . CSVGSGAGLEQYF TGCAGCGTTGGTTCAGGGGCGGGTCTCGAGCAGTACTTC
. TRBJ2-3 TRBV6-1 . CASSEGFRDTQYF TGTGCCAGCAGTGAAGGGTTTCGGGATACGCAGTATTTT
few TRBJ2-5 TRBV5-1 . CASSSQGPGETQYF TGCGCCAGCAGCTCTCAGGGCCCCGGGGAGACCCAGTACTTC
few TRBJ2-3 TRBV7-2 . CASSLSTDTQYF TGTGCCAGCAGCCTCTCTACAGATACGCAGTATTTT
once TRBJ2-5 TRBV29-1 TRBD2 CSVEWTSRGETQYF TGCAGCGTTGAATGGACTAGTCGTGGCGAGACCCAGTACTTC
. TRBJ1-4 TRBV5-1 . CASSLGGDFRQTNEKLFF TGCGCCAGCAGCTTGGGGGGGGACTTCCGGCAGACTAATGAAAAACTGTTTTTT
. TRBJ2-3 TRBV2 TRBD2 CASSDVGLAGTDTQYF TGTGCCAGCAGTGATGTGGGACTAGCGGGAACAGATACGCAGTATTTT
. TRBJ2-7 TRBV7-2 . CASSREGGSYEQYF TGTGCCAGCAGCCGAGAGGGGGGTTCCTACGAGCAGTACTTC
. TRBJ1-1 TRBV11-3 TRBD1 CASSRGQGKAFF TGTGCCAGCAGCCGAGGACAGGGTAAAGCTTTCTTT
. TRBJ2-1 TRBV5-1 . CASSLEGQGHNEQFF TGCGCCAGCAGCTTGGAGGGTCAGGGTCACAATGAGCAGTTCTTC
. TRBJ2-1 TRBV30 . CAWKDYNEQFF TGTGCCTGGAAGGACTACAATGAGCAGTTCTTC
. TRBJ2-2 TRBV6-1 TRBD2 CATLGLAGTGELFF TGTGCCACTCTGGGACTAGCTGGCACCGGGGAGCTGTTTTTT
many TRBJ2-3 TRBV15 . CATRQGITDTQYF TGTGCCACCAGACAAGGGATCACAGATACGCAGTATTTT
. TRBJ1-1 TRBV5-1 . CASRKDPYPGTEAFF TGCGCCAGCAGAAAGGATCCTTATCCAGGCACTGAAGCTTTCTTT
. TRBJ2-1 TRBV10-3 TRBD2 CAISESWGGNEQFF TGTGCCATCAGTGAGTCGTGGGGGGGGAATGAGCAGTTCTTC
. TRBJ1-1 TRBV5-1 TRBD1 CASSRTGQEGTEAFF TGCGCCAGCAGCAGGACAGGGCAAGAGGGCACTGAAGCTTTCTTT
few TRBJ1-1 TRBV7-2 . CASSLRGTPEAFF TGTGCCAGCAGCTTAAGAGGGACACCCGAAGCTTTCTTT
. TRBJ2-3 TRBV5-6 . CASSFPVSTDTQYF TGTGCCAGCAGCTTCCCGGTCAGCACAGATACGCAGTATTTT
. TRBJ1-2 TRBV18 . CASSPLDFAAVNYGYTF TGTGCCAGCTCACCATTAGATTTCGCAGCGGTTAACTATGGCTACACCTTC
. TRBJ2-1 TRBV5-6 . CASSLGLNSYNEQFF TGTGCCAGCAGCTTGGGACTCAACTCCTACAATGAGCAGTTCTTC
. TRBJ1-2 TRBV5-1 . CASTLGTDPNYGYTF TGCGCCAGCACCCTCGGAACAGACCCCAACTATGGCTACACCTTC
once TRBJ2-1 TRBV9 TRBD2 CASSVATGLAGGGYNEQFF TGTGCCAGCAGCGTAGCTACCGGACTAGCGGGAGGAGGGTACAATGAGCAGTTCTTC
. TRBJ2-7 TRBV28 . CASSLAYEQYF TGTGCCAGCAGTCTGGCCTACGAGCAGTACTTC